This T cell receptor (beta chain) was obtained from a study of identical twins. General study points: Insertions were fewer in abundant cord blood beta clonotypes, whereas memory repertoires showed none of this pattern. Zero-insertion analyses might be partly confounded by invariant T cells like MAIT and iNKT.

This CDR3 is built from 12 residues. The germline gives CDR1 DFQATT, CDR2 SNEGSKA (reference sequence). The V end was cut by 2 bases, the J end by 12 bases, with 14 bases between. TCRdb re-analysed the 5' RACE reads in MiXCR, keeping a single row per CDR3 protein. This sample yields hundreds of thousands of distinct CDR3 sequences, of which around a sixth are seen a single time; around 13% belongs to the top ten. Regarding this clonotype: Its specificity is not known.

The sample was also reused in another study, on T cells expressing NK-cell markers.

J is TRBJ2-1 and V is TRBV20-1, with D hard to call. This receptor was identified in a woman in her late teens or twenties in good health. The material sequenced was PBMCs. The CDR3 DNA is TGCAGTGCTAGAATCACAGAGAGCAGGCAGTTCTTC. It codes for CSARITESRQFF.